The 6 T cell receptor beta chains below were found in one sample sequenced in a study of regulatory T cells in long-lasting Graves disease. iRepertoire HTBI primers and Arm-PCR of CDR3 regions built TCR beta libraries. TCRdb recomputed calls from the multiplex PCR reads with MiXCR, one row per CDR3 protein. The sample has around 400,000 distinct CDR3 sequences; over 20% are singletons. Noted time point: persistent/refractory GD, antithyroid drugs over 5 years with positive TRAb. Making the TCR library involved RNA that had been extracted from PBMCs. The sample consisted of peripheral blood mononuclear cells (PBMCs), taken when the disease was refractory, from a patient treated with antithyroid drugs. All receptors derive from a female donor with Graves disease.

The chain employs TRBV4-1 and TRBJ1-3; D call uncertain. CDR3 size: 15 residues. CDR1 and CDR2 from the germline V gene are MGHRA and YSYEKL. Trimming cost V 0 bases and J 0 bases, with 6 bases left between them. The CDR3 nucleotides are TGCGCCAGCAGCCAAGATCACCGCTCTGGAAACACCATATATTTT. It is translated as CASSQDHRSGNTIYF.

This chain's CDR3 is CSATPTGRSGNTIYF. CDR3 nucleotides: TGCAGTGCAACCCCGACAGGGCGCTCTGGAAACACCATATATTTT. V usage is TRBV20-1 and J usage is TRBJ1-3, with TRBD1 identical over 7 bases. Germline CDR1 DFQATT, CDR2 SNEGSKA (reference sequence). The CDR3 has 15 residues. Trimming removed 6 bases from V and 0 bases from J; junction bases left unmatched: 8.

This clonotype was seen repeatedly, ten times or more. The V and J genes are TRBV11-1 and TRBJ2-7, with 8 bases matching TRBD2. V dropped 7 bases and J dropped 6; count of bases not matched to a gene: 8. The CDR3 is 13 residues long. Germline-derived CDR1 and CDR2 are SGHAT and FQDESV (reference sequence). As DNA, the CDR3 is TGTGCCAGCATGCCGGGACTAGTGGGCGAGCAGTACTTC. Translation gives CASMPGLVGEQYF.

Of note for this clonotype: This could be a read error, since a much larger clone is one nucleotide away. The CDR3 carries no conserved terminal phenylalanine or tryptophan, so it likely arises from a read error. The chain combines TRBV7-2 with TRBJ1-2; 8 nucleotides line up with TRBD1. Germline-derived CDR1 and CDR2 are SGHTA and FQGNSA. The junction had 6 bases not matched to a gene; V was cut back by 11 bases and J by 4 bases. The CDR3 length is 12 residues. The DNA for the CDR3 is TGTGCCTCCGGACAGGGACGCTATGGCTACACCCTC. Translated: CASGQGRYGYTL.

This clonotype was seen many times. The CDR3 DNA is TGTGCCAGCAGCTTGGCTCCGGGAGGCCCCTACGAGCAGTACTTC. Translating gives CASSLAPGGPYEQYF. The chain couples TRBV5-6 to TRBJ2-7; 7 bases fit TRBD2. CDR1 is SGHDT and CDR2 is YYEEEE in the germline V gene. The CDR3 totals 15 residues. V lost 0 bases and J lost 2; bases outside the gene matches: 5.

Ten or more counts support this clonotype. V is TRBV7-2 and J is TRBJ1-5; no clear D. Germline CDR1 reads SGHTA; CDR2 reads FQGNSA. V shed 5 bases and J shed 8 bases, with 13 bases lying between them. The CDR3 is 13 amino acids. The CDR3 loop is CASSLSLGEPQHF. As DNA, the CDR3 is TGTGCCAGCAGCCTTTCATTGGGCGAGCCCCAGCATTTT.